This T cell receptor beta chain came from a study of identical twins listed by TCRdb under 2016. For context, the study as a whole: The study deep-sequenced TCR alpha and beta repertoires from monozygotic twins, unrelated adults of various ages and cord blood to test whether fetal clonotypes persist. To rule out contamination, the twin experiments were replicated at different times with different library preparation protocols. The study at large found these results: Compared with coincidental sharing between unrelated individuals, out-of-frame TCR alpha sequences shared between twins had an excess of sequences with low generation probability. Fewer insertions were carried by abundant cord blood beta clonotypes, a similar but weaker trend appeared in young adult naive repertoires, and no such trend appeared in memory repertoires. In monozygotic twins, recombination models systematically underestimated out-of-frame TCR alpha sharing, but the models matched the sharing seen between unrelated individuals. The excess sharing between twins in beta out-of-frame sequences was weaker because fewer shared sequences reduced the signal-to-noise ratio. Zero-insertion analyses could be partly confounded by invariant T cells such as MAIT and iNKT, though diverse VJ usage argued against such confounding for most clonotypes. Because the same donors could not be followed over many years, the conclusions relied on cross-sectional statistical analysis.

The sample holds many counts of this clonotype. Its target antigen remains unknown. Per-base qualities were not stored, and no clone one base away is much larger. Only healthy Caucasian donors were included. Three unrelated non-twin adults were also sequenced: a male aged 18 to 30, a male aged 50 to 59 and a female aged 50 to 59. Miltenyi CD45RO+ enrichment and human naive T-cell isolation kits were used to isolate memory (CD45RO+) and naive T cells from PBMC. V trim: 6 bases; J trim: 5 bases; unmatched bases: 8. The CDR3, from cysteine to phenylalanine, totals 15 residues. The read is trimmed to its CDR3 DNA, 45 bases read in frame from base 1. In the germline V gene, CDR1 corresponds to SGHRS and CDR2 to YFSETQ. Library preparation employed 5' RACE. The reads were generated on an Illumina HiSeq 2000. Template switching introduced a universal primer binding site; the final cDNA contained a unique molecular identifier, enabling accurate counting of TCR cDNA molecules. First-strand cDNA for TCR alpha and beta chains was synthesized from specific primers in the conserved constant-segment region. Each cDNA library was double barcoded, with a SMART-Mk sample barcode plus Illumina barcodes, to control for contamination. TruSeq adapter sequences, together with Illumina sample barcodes, were added in two successive PCR steps. The TCR alpha and beta cDNA libraries were sequenced on the Illumina HiSeq platform using custom primers. Regarding the original processing steps: Raw reads were processed with MiGEC to extract unique molecular identifiers, and MiXCR was used to determine CDR3 positions. For each individual, recombination models were inferred using an EM algorithm with the repgenHMM and IGoR tools. Shared clonotypes were analyzed with the tcR package in R, and sharing was normalized by the product of cloneset sizes. To study raw recombination free of thymic and clonal selection effects, out-of-frame nonproductive sequences were analyzed. TCRdb trimmed public reads at Q25 via fastp, called clones via MiXCR and kept in-frame beta chains. One record per CDR3 amino acid sequence lists the most common genes and DNA. The V and J calls and clone size come from TCRdb's table, not from the authors' own analysis. This sample has about 340,000 distinct CDR3 sequences in its table, and around 9.7% of those were observed once. Over 7% of the sample lies in the top ten.

The sequence links TRBV5-1 to TRBJ2-5, with 12 bases matching TRBD2. Sequenced: naive T cells sorted from blood. The meaning of the sample's cell subset or site label: cells isolated with a human naive T-cell isolation kit. This TCR derives from a woman aged 50 to 65 in good health. The sequenced DNA: TGCGCCAGCACGACTAGCGGGAGCAACGAGGAGACCCAGTACTTC. Its protein is CASTTSGSNEETQYF.